The clone carrying this T cell receptor (beta chain) has a handful of counts. Antigen unknown. These data belong to a study of CD8 T cells in ankylosing spondylitis. Study observations and caveats: Some of these motif variants have turned up before, in reports on reactive arthritis synovial fluid and blood. A TCR beta motif of several highly homologous variants appeared characteristic of ankylosing spondylitis blood.

The germline V gene encodes CDR1 SGHDN and CDR2 FVKESK. CDR3 length: 14 amino acids. V was trimmed by 1 base and J by 10 bases, leaving 14 bases between them. Quantitative molecular-barcoded 5'-RACE generated the TCR beta libraries. Via MiXCR, TCRdb re-called the 5' RACE reads, giving one row per CDR3 protein. The sample shows 200,000 to 250,000 distinct CDR3 sequences, 7.5% to 9.5% of them seen only once. Sample: blood, either unsorted or a sorted T cell fraction (not recorded which). This chain links TRBV14 with TRBJ2-1; a weak D match, TRBD2 (6 bases). This clonotype originated in a female donor with ankylosing spondylitis or in good health (not recorded which). CDR3 DNA: TGTGCCAGCAGCCAAGTCCGGGGGTTGGGGGAGCAGTTCTTC. The encoded protein is CASSQVRGLGEQFF.